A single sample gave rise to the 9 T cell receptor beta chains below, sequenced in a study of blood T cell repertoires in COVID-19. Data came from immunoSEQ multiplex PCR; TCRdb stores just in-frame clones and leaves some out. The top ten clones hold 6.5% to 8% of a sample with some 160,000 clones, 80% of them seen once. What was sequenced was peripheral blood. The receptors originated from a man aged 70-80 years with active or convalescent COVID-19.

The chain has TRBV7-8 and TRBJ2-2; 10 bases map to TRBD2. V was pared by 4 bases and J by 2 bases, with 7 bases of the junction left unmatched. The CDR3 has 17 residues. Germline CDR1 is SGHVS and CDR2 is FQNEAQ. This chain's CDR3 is CASSWLAGGHNTGELFF. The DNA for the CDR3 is TGTGCCAGCAGCTGGTTAGCGGGGGGCCACAACACCGGGGAGCTGTTTTTT.

CDR3 loop: CASSIVGLEGYGYTF. The CDR3 DNA reads TGTGCCAGTAGTATTGTAGGGTTGGAGGGCTATGGCTACACCTTC. The chain couples TRBV19 to TRBJ1-2; D remains ambiguous. Trimming cost V 3 bases and J 4 bases, with 15 bases left between them. Per the germline V gene, CDR1 is LNHDA and CDR2 is SQIVND (reference sequence). The length of the CDR3 is 15 residues.

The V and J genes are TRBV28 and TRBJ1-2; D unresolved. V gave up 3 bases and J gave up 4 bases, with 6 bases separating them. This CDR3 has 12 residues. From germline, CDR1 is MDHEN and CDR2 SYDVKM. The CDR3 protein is CASSFRAYGYTF. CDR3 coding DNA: TGTGCCAGCAGTTTTAGAGCCTATGGCTACACCTTC.

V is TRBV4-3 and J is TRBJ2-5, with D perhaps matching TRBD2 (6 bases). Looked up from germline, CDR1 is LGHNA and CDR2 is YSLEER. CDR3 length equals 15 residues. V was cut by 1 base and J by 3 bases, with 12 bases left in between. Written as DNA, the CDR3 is TGCGCCAGCAGCCAAGGGACTATAAGGGAAGAGACCCAGTACTTC. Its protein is CASSQGTIREETQYF.

The DNA of the CDR3 is TGTGCCAGCAACCCGGCGGGGTACAATGAGCAGTTCTTC. Translated, it gives CASNPAGYNEQFF. The rearrangement joins TRBV6-5 to TRBJ2-1; tentatively, D is TRBD2 (6 bases). CDR1 and CDR2 (germline): MNHEY, SVGAGI. The CDR3 consists of 13 residues. V was pared by 7 bases and J by 4 bases, with 11 bases between.

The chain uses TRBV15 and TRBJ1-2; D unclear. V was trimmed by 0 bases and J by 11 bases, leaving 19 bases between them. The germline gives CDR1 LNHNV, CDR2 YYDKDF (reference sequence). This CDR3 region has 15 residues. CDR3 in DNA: TGTGCCACCAGCAGAGATATAGGGTCGGAGGGATTGTACACCTTC. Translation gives CATSRDIGSEGLYTF.

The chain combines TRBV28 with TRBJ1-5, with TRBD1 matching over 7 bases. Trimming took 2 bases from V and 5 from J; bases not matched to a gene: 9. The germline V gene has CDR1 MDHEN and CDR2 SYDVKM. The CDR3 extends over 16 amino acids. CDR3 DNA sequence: TGTGCCAGCAGTTTAATTCGGACAGGAAGGCATCAGCCCCAGCATTTT. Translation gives CASSLIRTGRHQPQHF.

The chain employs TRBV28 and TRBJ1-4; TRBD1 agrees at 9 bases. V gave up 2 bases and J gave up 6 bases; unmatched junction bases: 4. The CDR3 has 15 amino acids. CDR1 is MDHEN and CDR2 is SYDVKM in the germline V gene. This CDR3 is CASSLPGQGHEKLFF. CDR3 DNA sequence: TGTGCCAGCAGTTTACCGGGACAGGGTCATGAAAAACTGTTTTTT.

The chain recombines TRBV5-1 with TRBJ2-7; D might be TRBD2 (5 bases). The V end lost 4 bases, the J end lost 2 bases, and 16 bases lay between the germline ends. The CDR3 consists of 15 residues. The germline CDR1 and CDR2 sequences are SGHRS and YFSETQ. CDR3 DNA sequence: TGCGCCAGCAGCCCCAACTTCGGAGGAACCTACGAGCAGTACTTC. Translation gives CASSPNFGGTYEQYF.